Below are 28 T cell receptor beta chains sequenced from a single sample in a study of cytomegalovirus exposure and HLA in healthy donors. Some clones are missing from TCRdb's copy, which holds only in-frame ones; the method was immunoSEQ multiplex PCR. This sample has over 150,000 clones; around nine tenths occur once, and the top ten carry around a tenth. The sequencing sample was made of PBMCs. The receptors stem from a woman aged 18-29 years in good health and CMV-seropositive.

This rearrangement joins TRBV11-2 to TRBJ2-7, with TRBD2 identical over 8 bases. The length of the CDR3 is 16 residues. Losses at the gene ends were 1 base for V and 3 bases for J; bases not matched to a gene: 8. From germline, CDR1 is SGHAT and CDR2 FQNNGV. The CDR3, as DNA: TGTGCCAGCAGCTTAGGTAGCGGGAAAACTAGCTACGAGCAGTACTTC. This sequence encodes CASSLGSGKTSYEQYF.

DNA for the CDR3: TGTGCCAGCAGCTTACAGGGAGAGCAGTACTTC. It encodes CASSLQGEQYF. The chain employs TRBV5-5 and TRBJ2-7; D perhaps matches TRBD1 (6 bases). CDR1 and CDR2 from the germline V gene are SGHKS and YYEKEE (reference sequence). CDR3 length: 11 amino acids. Trimming left V 2 bases short and J 7 bases short, with 7 bases between.

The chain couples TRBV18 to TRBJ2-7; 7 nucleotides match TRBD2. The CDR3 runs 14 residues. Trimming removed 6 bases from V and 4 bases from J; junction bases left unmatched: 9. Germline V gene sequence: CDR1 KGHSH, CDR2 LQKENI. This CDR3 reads CASSPGLDKYEQYF. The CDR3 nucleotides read TGTGCCAGCTCTCCCGGACTAGATAAGTACGAGCAGTACTTC.

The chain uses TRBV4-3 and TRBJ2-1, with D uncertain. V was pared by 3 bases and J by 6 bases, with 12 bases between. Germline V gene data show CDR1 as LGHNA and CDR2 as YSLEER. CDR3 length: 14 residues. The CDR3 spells CASSQALLVNEQFF. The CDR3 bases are TGCGCCAGCAGCCAGGCCCTTCTAGTCAATGAGCAGTTCTTC.

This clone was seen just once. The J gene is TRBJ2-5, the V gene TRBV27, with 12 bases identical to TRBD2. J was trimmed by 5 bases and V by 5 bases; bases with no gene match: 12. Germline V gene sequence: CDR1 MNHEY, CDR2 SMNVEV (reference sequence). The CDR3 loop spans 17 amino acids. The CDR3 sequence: CASSPWTSGIGRETQYF. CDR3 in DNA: TGTGCCAGCAGTCCCTGGACTAGCGGGATCGGGCGGGAGACCCAGTACTTC.

Written as DNA, the CDR3 is TGCGCCAGCAGCTTGGCTCCCGGACAGGGTAATGAAAAACTGTTTTTT. Its protein is CASSLAPGQGNEKLFF. V is TRBV5-1 and J is TRBJ1-4; 8 bases fit TRBD1. J was trimmed by 4 bases and V by 0 bases; bases with no gene match: 5. The V gene's germline CDR1 is SGHRS and CDR2 YFSETQ. This CDR3 spans 16 amino acids.

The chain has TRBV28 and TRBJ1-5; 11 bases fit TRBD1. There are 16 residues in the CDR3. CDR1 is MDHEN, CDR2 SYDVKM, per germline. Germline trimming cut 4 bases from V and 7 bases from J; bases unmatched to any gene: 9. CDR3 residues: CASSYLGQGASQPQHF. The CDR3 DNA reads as TGTGCCAGCAGTTACCTAGGACAGGGGGCGTCCCAGCCCCAGCATTTT. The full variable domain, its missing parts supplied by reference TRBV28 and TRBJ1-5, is DVKVTQSSRYLVKRTGEKVFLECVQDMDHENMFWYRQDPGLGLRLIYFSYDVKMKEKGDIPEGYSVSREKKERFSLILESASTNQTSMYLCASSYLGQGASQPQHFGDGTRLSIL.

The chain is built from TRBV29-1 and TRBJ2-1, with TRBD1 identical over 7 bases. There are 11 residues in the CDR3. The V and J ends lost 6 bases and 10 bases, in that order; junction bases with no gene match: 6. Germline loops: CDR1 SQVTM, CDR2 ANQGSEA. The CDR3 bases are TGCAGCGTAGCGACAGGGACAGAGCAGTTCTTC. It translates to CSVATGTEQFF.

As DNA, the CDR3 is TGTGCCAGCAGCGATACCACCTGGGGAGGGGACGTACTCTATGGCTACACCTTC. Translating it yields CASSDTTWGGDVLYGYTF. The V and J genes are TRBV9 and TRBJ1-2; perhaps TRBD1 as D (5 bases). Per the germline V gene, CDR1 is SGDLS and CDR2 is YYNGEE. This CDR3 is built from 18 residues. Between the trimmed V and J ends, which lost 3 bases and 4 bases, there was a span of 25 bases. Drawing the rest from reference TRBV9 and TRBJ1-2, the complete variable domain is DSGVTQTPKHLITATGQRVTLRCSPRSGDLSVYWYQQSLDQGLQFLIQYYNGEERAKGNILERFSAQQFPDLHSELNLSSLELGDSALYFCASSDTTWGGDVLYGYTFGSGTRLTVV.

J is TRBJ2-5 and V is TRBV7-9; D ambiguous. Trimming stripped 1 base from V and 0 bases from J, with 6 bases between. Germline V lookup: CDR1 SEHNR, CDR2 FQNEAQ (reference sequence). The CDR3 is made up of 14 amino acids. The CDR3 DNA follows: TGTGCCAGCAGCTTAGTACAGAACCAAGAGACCCAGTACTTC. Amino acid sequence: CASSLVQNQETQYF.

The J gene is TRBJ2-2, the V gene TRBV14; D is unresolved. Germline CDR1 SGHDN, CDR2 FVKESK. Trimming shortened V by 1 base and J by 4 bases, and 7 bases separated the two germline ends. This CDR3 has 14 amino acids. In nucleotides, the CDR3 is TGTGCCAGCAGCCAAGGAGAATTCACCGGGGAGCTGTTTTTT. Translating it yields CASSQGEFTGELFF.

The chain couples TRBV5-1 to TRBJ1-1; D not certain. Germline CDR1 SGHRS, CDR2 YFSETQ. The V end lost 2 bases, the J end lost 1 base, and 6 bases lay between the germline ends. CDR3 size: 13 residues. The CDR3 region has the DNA TGCGCCAGCAGCTTATCACAGAACACTGAAGCTTTCTTT. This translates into CASSLSQNTEAFF.

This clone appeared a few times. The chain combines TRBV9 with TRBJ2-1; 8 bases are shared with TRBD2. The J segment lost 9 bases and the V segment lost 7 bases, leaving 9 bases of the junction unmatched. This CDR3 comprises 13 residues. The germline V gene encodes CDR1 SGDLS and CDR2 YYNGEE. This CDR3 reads CASQGLGVGEQFF. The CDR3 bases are TGTGCCAGCCAGGGACTAGGGGTCGGTGAGCAGTTCTTC.

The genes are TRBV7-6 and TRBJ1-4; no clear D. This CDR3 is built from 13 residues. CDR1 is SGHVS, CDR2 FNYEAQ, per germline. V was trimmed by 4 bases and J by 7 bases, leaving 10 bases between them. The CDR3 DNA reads TGTGCCAGCAGCTCACATCCGGGTGAAAAACTGTTTTTT. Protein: CASSSHPGEKLFF. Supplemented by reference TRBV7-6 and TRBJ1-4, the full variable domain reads GAGVSQSPRYKVTKRGQDVALRCDPISGHVSLYWYRQALGQGPEFLTYFNYEAQQDKSGLPNDRFSAERPEGSISTLTIQRTEQRDSAMYRCASSSHPGEKLFFGSGTQLSVL.

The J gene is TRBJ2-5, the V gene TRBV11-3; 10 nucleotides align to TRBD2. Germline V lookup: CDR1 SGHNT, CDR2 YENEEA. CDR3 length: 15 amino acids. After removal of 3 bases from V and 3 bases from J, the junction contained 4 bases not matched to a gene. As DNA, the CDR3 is TGTGCCAGCAGCTTGGGGACTAGCGTCGAAGAGACCCAGTACTTC. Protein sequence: CASSLGTSVEETQYF.

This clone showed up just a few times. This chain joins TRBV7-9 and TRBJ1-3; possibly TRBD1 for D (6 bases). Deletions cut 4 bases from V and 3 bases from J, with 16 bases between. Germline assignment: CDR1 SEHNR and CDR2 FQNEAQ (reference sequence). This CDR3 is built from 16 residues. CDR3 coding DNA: TGTGCCAGCAGCTACCCTGTAGGGGGATTTGGAAACACCATATATTTT. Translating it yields CASSYPVGGFGNTIYF. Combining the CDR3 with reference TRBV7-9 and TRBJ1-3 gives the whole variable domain DTGVSQNPRHKITKRGQNVTFRCDPISEHNRLYWYRQTLGQGPEFLTYFQNEAQLEKSRLLSDRFSAERPKGSFSTLEIQRTEQGDSAMYLCASSYPVGGFGNTIYFGEGSWLTVV.

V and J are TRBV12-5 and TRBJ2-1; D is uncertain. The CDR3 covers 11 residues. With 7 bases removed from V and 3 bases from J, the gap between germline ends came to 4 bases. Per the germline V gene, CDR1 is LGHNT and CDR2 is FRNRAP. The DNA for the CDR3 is TGTGCTAGTGCTCTCTACAATGAGCAGTTCTTC. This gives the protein CASALYNEQFF.

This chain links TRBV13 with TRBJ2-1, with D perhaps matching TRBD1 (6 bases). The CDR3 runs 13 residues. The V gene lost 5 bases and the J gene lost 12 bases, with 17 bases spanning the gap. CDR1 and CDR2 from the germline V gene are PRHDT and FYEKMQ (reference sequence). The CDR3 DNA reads TGTGCCAGCAGCCCTAGGGGGAGTACGGGGCAGTTCTTC. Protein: CASSPRGSTGQFF.

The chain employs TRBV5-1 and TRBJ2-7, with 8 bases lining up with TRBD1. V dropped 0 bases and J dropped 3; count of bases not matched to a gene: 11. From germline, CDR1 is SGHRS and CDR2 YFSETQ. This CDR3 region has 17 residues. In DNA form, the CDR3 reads TGCGCCAGCAGCTTGGTCCGGGACAGGTACGCGTTCTACGAGCAGTACTTC. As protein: CASSLVRDRYAFYEQYF.

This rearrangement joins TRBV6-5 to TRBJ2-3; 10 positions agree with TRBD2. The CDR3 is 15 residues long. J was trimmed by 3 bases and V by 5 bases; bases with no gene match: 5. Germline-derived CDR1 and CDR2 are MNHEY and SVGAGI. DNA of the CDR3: TGTGCCAGCAGTCCTAGCGGGAGTGGTACAGATACGCAGTATTTT. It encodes CASSPSGSGTDTQYF.

DNA of the CDR3: TGTGCCAGCAGCAATCCAGGGATGAACACTGAAGCTTTCTTT. Translation gives CASSNPGMNTEAFF. This chain uses TRBV6-1 with TRBJ1-1, with TRBD1 as a possible D gene (5 bases). This CDR3 has 14 residues. CDR1 and CDR2 from the germline V gene are MNHNS and SASEGT. The ends were cut back, 6 bases at V and 0 bases at J, with 11 bases in the middle.

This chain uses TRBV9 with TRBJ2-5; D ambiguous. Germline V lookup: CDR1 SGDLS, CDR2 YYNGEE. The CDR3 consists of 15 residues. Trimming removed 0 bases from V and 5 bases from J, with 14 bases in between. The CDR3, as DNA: TGTGCCAGCAGCGTAGGGTCCACATCCCAGGAGACCCAGTACTTC. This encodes CASSVGSTSQETQYF.

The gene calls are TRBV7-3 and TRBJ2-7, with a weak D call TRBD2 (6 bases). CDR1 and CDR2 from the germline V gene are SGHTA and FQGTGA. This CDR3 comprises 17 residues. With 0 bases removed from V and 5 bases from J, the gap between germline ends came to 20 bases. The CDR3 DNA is TGTGCCAGCAGCTTAACGGATGGGGTAAGCGGGTTCGACGAGCAGTACTTC. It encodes CASSLTDGVSGFDEQYF. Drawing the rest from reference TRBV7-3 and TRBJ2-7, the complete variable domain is GAGVSQTPSNKVTEKGKYVELRCDPISGHTALYWYRQSLGQGPEFLIYFQGTGAADDSGLPNDRFFAVRPEGSVSTLKIQRTERGDSAVYLCASSLTDGVSGFDEQYFGPGTRLTVT.

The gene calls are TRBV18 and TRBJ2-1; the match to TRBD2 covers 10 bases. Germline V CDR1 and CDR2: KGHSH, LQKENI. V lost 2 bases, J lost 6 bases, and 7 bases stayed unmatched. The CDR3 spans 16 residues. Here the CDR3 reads CASSPVQLAGTNEQFF. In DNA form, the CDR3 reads TGTGCCAGCTCACCAGTTCAACTAGCGGGAACCAATGAGCAGTTCTTC.

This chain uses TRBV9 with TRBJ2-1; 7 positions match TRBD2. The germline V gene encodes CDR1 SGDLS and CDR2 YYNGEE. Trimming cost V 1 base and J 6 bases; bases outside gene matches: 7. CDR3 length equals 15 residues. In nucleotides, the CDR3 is TGTGCCAGCAGCGTAATAGCGGGCGGGATCAATGAGCAGTTCTTC. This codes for CASSVIAGGINEQFF.

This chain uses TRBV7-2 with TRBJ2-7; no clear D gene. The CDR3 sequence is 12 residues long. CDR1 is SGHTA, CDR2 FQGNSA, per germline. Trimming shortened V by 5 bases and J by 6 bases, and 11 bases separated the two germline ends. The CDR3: CASSLLRFEQYF. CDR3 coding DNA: TGTGCCAGCAGCCTGCTACGTTTCGAGCAGTACTTC. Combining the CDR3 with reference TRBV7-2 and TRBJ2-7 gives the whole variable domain GAGVSQSPSNKVTEKGKDVELRCDPISGHTALYWYRQSLGQGLEFLIYFQGNSAPDKSGLPSDRFSAERTGGSVSTLTIQRTQQEDSAVYLCASSLLRFEQYFGPGTRLTVT.

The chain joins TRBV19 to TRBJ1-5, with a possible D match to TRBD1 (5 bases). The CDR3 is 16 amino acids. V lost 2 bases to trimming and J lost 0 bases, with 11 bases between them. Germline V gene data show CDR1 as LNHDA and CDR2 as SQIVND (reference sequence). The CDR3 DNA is TGTGCCAGTAGTATAAAAGGGGCTGGTAGCAATCAGCCCCAGCATTTT. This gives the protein CASSIKGAGSNQPQHF.

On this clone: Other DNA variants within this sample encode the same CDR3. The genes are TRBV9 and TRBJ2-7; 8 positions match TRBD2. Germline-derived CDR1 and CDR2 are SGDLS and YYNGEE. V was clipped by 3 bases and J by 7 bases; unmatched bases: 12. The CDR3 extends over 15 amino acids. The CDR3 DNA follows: TGTGCCAGCAGCGGTCGGGAGGGCCGGCCCGTTGAGCAGTACTTC. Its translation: CASSGREGRPVEQYF.